This T cell receptor (beta chain) was identified in a study of shared clonotypes between healthy human individuals. Study context: Researchers drew samples from two women and a few men aged 18 to 49. General study points: The low donor count limited represented genetic and exposure-history diversity. The rarefaction results pointed to incomplete sorted-subset sequencing despite large depth.

Naive CD8 cells, CD45RO-negative and positively selected for CCR7, excluded terminally differentiated effector memory CD45RA+ cells. Each sample came from a Caucasian adult donor living in Nashville, Tennessee. Germline CDR1 SGHVS, CDR2 FQNEAQ. Trimming took off 4 bases at V and 6 bases at J, with 10 bases between the two ends. CDR3 length: 13 residues. TCRdb's table, derived via immunoSEQ multiplex PCR, lists solely in-frame clones and lacks some. The sample consists of about 580,000 clones, roughly 98% of them appearing once. As to this clone: Antigen unknown.

This clonotype was sampled from a man aged 25-45 years in good health. Sequenced input: naive CD8+ T cells sorted from blood. The V call is TRBV7-8, the J call TRBJ2-1, with no clear D. CDR3 region: CASSYLLRNEQFF. The CDR3 nucleotides read TGTGCCAGCAGCTACCTTCTGCGCAATGAGCAGTTCTTC.